This T cell receptor beta chain came from a study of siplizumab effects on memory and regulatory T cells. For the study at large: In pairs, mixed lymphocyte reactions were done either with siplizumab at around 1 ug/mL or without any drug present. General study findings and limits: Unstimulated subset assignment was obtained for only a minor fraction of alloreactive clones. Suppressive activity of Tregs proliferating in siplizumab cultures remained unconfirmed.

As concerns this clone: Its antigen is unknown.

The mixed lymphocyte reaction cells were held in coculture (37°C) for less than seven days. Assay used: immunoSEQ multiplex PCR; TCRdb lists only in-frame clones, some missing. Here the sample spans approximately 20,000 clones, approximately 40% being singletons. V lost 7 bases and J lost 7, with 14 bases in between. Germline lookup yields CDR1 MNHEY and CDR2 SVGAGI. CDR3 length: 13 amino acids. The receptor comes from a human donor in good health; the cells came from an allogeneic mixed lymphocyte reaction. Some clones in this sample may be carry-over from other donors' samples. Source material: CFSE-low (dividing) CD4+ T cells sorted from an allogeneic mixed lymphocyte reaction. V is TRBV6-5 and J is TRBJ2-4; D is unresolved. This CDR3 is CASTGSSANIQYF. CDR3 bases: TGTGCCAGCACCGGGTCCTCTGCGAACATTCAGTACTTC.